This TCR beta chain is from a study of blood T cell repertoires in COVID-19. The CDR3 extends over 14 amino acids. Germline CDR1 SEHNR, CDR2 FQNEAQ (reference sequence). V was pared by 7 bases and J by 4 bases, with 16 bases between. Method: immunoSEQ multiplex PCR; TCRdb's copy keeps in-frame clones and lacks some. The sample has roughly 250,000 clones, over 70% seen once. This chain uses TRBV7-9 with TRBJ1-2, with D maybe TRBD1 (5 bases). Material: peripheral blood. The TCR originated in an elderly woman with acute or convalescent COVID-19. CDR3 amino acids: CASTLEGVGYGYTF. The CDR3 nucleotides are TGTGCCAGCACCCTAGAAGGGGTAGGCTATGGCTACACCTTC.